The source of this T cell receptor beta chain is a study of early T cells in non-severe SARS-CoV-2 infection. The overall study: Unpaired chains resulted from sequencing bulk RNA of unsorted whole blood.

TCRdb recomputed calls from the 5' RACE reads with MiXCR, one row per CDR3 protein. This sample has roughly 60,000 distinct CDR3 sequences, with roughly an eighth found just once. This clonotype turned up a few times. The CDR3 consists of 9 residues. Germline values: CDR1 SGHTA, CDR2 FQGNSA. V was clipped by 6 bases and J by 8 bases, with 2 bases between them. V and J are TRBV7-2 and TRBJ2-1, with unresolved D. The origin of this receptor is an adult who was a healthcare worker with PCR-confirmed SARS-CoV-2 infection or an uninfected control (not recorded which). The sequenced sample was whole blood. CDR3 coding DNA: TGTGCCAGCAGTCATGAGCAGTTCTTC. The encoded protein is CASSHEQFF.